What follows is one T cell receptor (beta chain) and its context. Its cognate antigen has yet to be identified. No quality values exist for individual bases; no much larger clone is one base distant. This record belongs to a study of a mutant IDH1 vaccine in newly diagnosed glioma (dated by TCRdb to the early 2020s). Describing the broader study: Of the 25 to 35 treated patients, approximately 62% were male and around 40% were female, and a mean age of 40.4 years was recorded. Prior to enrollment, patients had been given standard therapy consisting of radiotherapy alone, temozolomide alone, or radiochemotherapy with temozolomide, with the combination given to most patients. Peripheral blood samples were drawn at six visits, namely V03 (baseline), V05, V07, V10, V12 and V13. For exploratory analyses, fewer than 30 treated patients had longitudinal TCRB deep sequencing done wherever samples were available. The research as a whole found: Pseudoprogression appeared unrelated to alterations in the top peripheral T cell clonotypes detected by TCRB sequencing. Selection of PBMC samples for TCRB deep sequencing was based on availability. Immune responses induced by the vaccine were seen in approximately 93% of patients across multiple MHC alleles. The authors noted that analyses of patient blood samples could not be reproduced because of sample limitations.

Receptor amplification or capture employed the immunoSEQ multiplex PCR assay. Rearranged TCR beta chain sequences were amplified with the hsTCRB Kit following the manufacturer's protocol. TCRB libraries were sequenced on an Illumina MiSeq. On the study's bioinformatics: The proprietary platform of the kit vendor was used for demultiplexing, trimming and gene mapping. This immuneACCESS table, as held by TCRdb, lists in-frame sequences with V and J called but not all clones. Of the missing ones, under half trace to an unresolved V gene in checked studies; the others have no known cause. V, J and clone size are those of that table, while D and trimming were read from the DNA. A total of about 20,000 clones appear in this sample, 70% to 85% of them only once. Roughly 5.9% of the sample lies in the top ten. The CDR3, from cysteine to phenylalanine, totals 14 residues. Only the CDR3 region is kept as DNA, spanning 42 bases read in frame from base 1. In the germline V gene, CDR1 corresponds to SGHDN and CDR2 to FVKESK. Trimming costs V 4 bases and J 5 bases, and their ends lie 14 bases apart.

The label giving this sample's time point can be read as: baseline, week 1 (first vaccination visit). The label giving this sample's treatment or condition can be read as: pre-vaccination baseline after standard-of-care therapy. Donors had newly diagnosed WHO grade 3 or 4 IDH1-mutant astrocytomas with loss of nuclear ATRX. The samples were drawn from NOA16, a multicentre, single-arm, open-label phase I trial in Germany that tested a mutant IDH1 peptide vaccine in humans for the first time. Blood drawn at visit V03 was used as the baseline sample for immunogenicity testing. Genomic DNA for TCRB sequencing was extracted from EDTA blood using the DNeasy Blood and Tissue Kit.

The rearrangement joined TRBV14 to TRBJ2-5, with an unclear D gene assignment. The sequencing here drew on PBMCs, taken from a glioma patient treated with radiotherapy, temozolomide or both. The source is a man in his forties or fifties with glioma. The CDR3 protein: CASSLTTLGETQYF. The nucleotide sequence reads TGTGCCAGCAGCCTCACTACCCTCGGGGAGACCCAGTACTTC.